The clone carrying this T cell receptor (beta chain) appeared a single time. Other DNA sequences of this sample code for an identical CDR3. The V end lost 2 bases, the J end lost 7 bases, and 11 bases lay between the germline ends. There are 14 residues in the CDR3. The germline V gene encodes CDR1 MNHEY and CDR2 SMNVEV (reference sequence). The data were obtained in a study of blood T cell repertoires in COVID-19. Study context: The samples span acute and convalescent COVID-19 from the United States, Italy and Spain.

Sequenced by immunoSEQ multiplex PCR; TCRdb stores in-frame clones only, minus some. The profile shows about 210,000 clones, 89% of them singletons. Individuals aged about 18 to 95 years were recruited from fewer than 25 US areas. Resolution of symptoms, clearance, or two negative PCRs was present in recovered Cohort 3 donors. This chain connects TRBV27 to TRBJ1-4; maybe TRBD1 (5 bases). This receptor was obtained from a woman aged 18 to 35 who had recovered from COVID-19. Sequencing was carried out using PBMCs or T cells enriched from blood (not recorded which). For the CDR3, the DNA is TGTGCCAGCAGTTTACAAGGGGTGGGTGAAAAACTGTTTTTT. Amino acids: CASSLQGVGEKLFF.